These 30 T cell receptor beta chains were all obtained from the same sample, sequenced in a study of T cell responses to AZD1222 COVID-19 vaccine. Libraries were prepared by immunoSEQ multiplex PCR; TCRdb keeps only in-frame clonotypes and omits some of them. The table includes some 56,000 clones, roughly 87% detected once. Sequencing used peripheral blood, obtained 28 days after the second AZD1222 dose. These receptors all stem from an adult who received the AZD1222 COVID-19 vaccine.

This clone was recorded only once. The chain employs TRBV29-1 and TRBJ2-2, with D hard to call. Per germline, CDR1 SQVTM and CDR2 ANQGSEA. V gave up 3 bases and J gave up 5 bases, with 13 bases separating them. The CDR3 has 14 residues. CDR3 in DNA: TGCAGCGTTGATGCTCCCGACTCGACCGGGGAGCTGTTTTTT. Encoded protein: CSVDAPDSTGELFF.

The gene calls are TRBV29-1 and TRBJ2-7; D gene unclear. This CDR3 has 11 amino acids. CDR1 is SQVTM, CDR2 ANQGSEA, per germline. Trimming took 6 bases from V and 2 from J, leaving 8 bases between them. DNA for the CDR3: TGCAGCGTGTTGGTCGCCTACGAGCAGTACTTC. Amino acid sequence: CSVLVAYEQYF.

Notes on this clone: The DNA is left out, because the CDR3 cannot be placed on it with certainty; the CDR3 is given as TCRdb lists it. V and J are TRBV10-2 and TRBJ2-7. Germline values: CDR1 WSHSY, CDR2 SAAADI. The CDR3 has 12 residues if both end residues are counted. CDR3 loop: CASSWAQGSAYF.

CDR3 in DNA: TGTGCCAGCAGCCTCGCACGGATCTCTGGAAACACCATATATTTT. Protein product: CASSLARISGNTIYF. This chain uses TRBV7-9 with TRBJ1-3; D not certain. Germline V gives CDR1 SEHNR, CDR2 FQNEAQ (reference sequence). Trimming cost V 5 bases and J 0 bases, with 11 bases left between them. The CDR3 is 15 residues long.

The chain employs TRBV9 and TRBJ1-4, with 9 bases identical to TRBD1. Trimming took 0 bases from V and 5 from J; bases not matched to a gene: 2. CDR1 and CDR2 (germline): SGDLS, YYNGEE. This CDR3 is 15 amino acids long. CDR3 amino acids: CASSVGGQGNEKLFF. The CDR3, as DNA: TGTGCCAGCAGCGTAGGGGGACAGGGAAATGAAAAACTGTTTTTT.

V usage is TRBV18 and J usage is TRBJ1-2; 8 positions match TRBD1. This CDR3 contains 15 residues. Losses at the gene ends were 8 bases for V and 7 bases for J; bases not matched to a gene: 15. CDR1 and CDR2 (germline): KGHSH, LQKENI. The CDR3 nucleotides read TGTGCCAGCCTCAAAGGGGGCAGGGGGCTGATTGGCTACACCTTC. It is translated as CASLKGGRGLIGYTF.

This chain uses TRBV11-2 with TRBJ1-1; 8 bases are a match to TRBD1. J was trimmed by 1 base and V by 3 bases; bases with no gene match: 1. This CDR3 contains 14 residues. Germline V CDR1 and CDR2: SGHAT, FQNNGV. The CDR3 sequence is CASSFGQGNTEAFF. The CDR3 bases are TGTGCCAGCAGCTTCGGACAGGGGAACACTGAAGCTTTCTTT.

The chain carries TRBV4-1 and TRBJ1-4, with a tentative D call TRBD1 (5 bases). This CDR3 is 16 amino acids long. The germline gives CDR1 MGHRA, CDR2 YSYEKL. V dropped 4 bases and J dropped 1 base, with 13 bases sitting between them. This CDR3 is CASSRTLQETNEKLFF. Written as DNA, the CDR3 is TGCGCCAGCAGCCGCACCCTACAGGAAACTAATGAAAAACTGTTTTTT.

The chain uses TRBV5-4 and TRBJ1-2, with 8 bases identical to TRBD1. After removal of 4 bases from V and 6 bases from J, the junction contained 5 bases not matched to a gene. Germline V gives CDR1 SGHNT, CDR2 YYREEE (reference sequence). This CDR3 is 13 amino acids long. The CDR3 protein is CASSVSRGHGYTF. CDR3 DNA sequence: TGTGCCAGCAGCGTGAGCAGGGGGCATGGCTACACCTTC.

The chain is built from TRBV19 and TRBJ2-7; D possibly uses TRBD1 or TRBD2 (5 bases each). Germline V gene data show CDR1 as LNHDA and CDR2 as SQIVND (reference sequence). This CDR3 contains 18 residues. The V end lost 5 bases, the J end lost 7 bases, and 30 bases lay between the germline ends. CDR3 bases: TGTGCCAGTAGTTTTGGTAAAACCGGGGCAGGGTCCCCTGTGGAGCAGTACTTC. It translates to CASSFGKTGAGSPVEQYF.

This chain uses TRBV18 with TRBJ2-5, with unresolved D. Looked up from germline, CDR1 is KGHSH and CDR2 is LQKENI. The CDR3 length is 11 residues. The V end was cut by 3 bases, the J end by 5 bases, with 4 bases between. CDR3 in amino acids: CASSPGETQYF. In DNA form, the CDR3 reads TGTGCCAGCTCACCGGGGGAGACCCAGTACTTC.

The chain joins TRBV10-1 to TRBJ1-1; TRBD1 agrees at 9 bases. Germline CDR1 and CDR2: WNHNN and SYGVQD (reference sequence). With 6 bases clipped from V and 3 bases from J, the junction kept 5 bases outside the gene matches. The CDR3 length is 14 residues. CDR3 nucleotides: TGCGCCAGCAGACAGGGGGCATCGGACACTGAAGCTTTCTTT. Translating it yields CASRQGASDTEAFF.

This clone was recorded a few times. V is TRBV9 and J is TRBJ1-6; perhaps TRBD1 as D (6 bases). V dropped 4 bases and J dropped 0 bases, with 11 bases sitting between them. The CDR3 has 16 residues. Germline lookup yields CDR1 SGDLS and CDR2 YYNGEE. The CDR3, as DNA: TGTGCCAGCAGCCCCGAGGGGGGCTCCTATAATTCACCCCTCCACTTT. Protein sequence: CASSPEGGSYNSPLHF. Complete variable domain (other parts from reference TRBV9 and TRBJ1-6): DSGVTQTPKHLITATGQRVTLRCSPRSGDLSVYWYQQSLDQGLQFLIQYYNGEERAKGNILERFSAQQFPDLHSELNLSSLELGDSALYFCASSPEGGSYNSPLHFGNGTRLTVT.

The chain combines TRBV19 with TRBJ1-1; a weak D match, TRBD1 (5 bases). The V gene's germline CDR1 is LNHDA and CDR2 SQIVND (reference sequence). The germline V and J ends were trimmed by 7 bases and 3 bases, with 12 bases remaining between them. CDR3 size: 13 residues. Here the CDR3 DNA reads TGTGCCAGTACCATACAGGCTCACACTGAAGCTTTCTTT. Amino acids: CASTIQAHTEAFF. Filled out from reference TRBV19 and TRBJ1-1, the complete variable domain reads DGGITQSPKYLFRKEGQNVTLSCEQNLNHDAMYWYRQDPGQGLRLIYYSQIVNDFQKGDIAEGYSVSREKKESFPLTVTSAQKNPTAFYLCASTIQAHTEAFFGQGTRLTVV.

The gene calls are TRBV5-1 and TRBJ2-5, with a possible D match to TRBD1 (6 bases). Germline lookup yields CDR1 SGHRS and CDR2 YFSETQ. The CDR3 consists of 14 residues. Trimming took 3 bases from V and 5 from J, leaving 14 bases between them. The CDR3 coding sequence is TGCGCCAGCAGCTCCCAGGGGCGACGGGAGACCCAGTACTTC. Its translation is CASSSQGRRETQYF.

The chain couples TRBV19 to TRBJ2-1; TRBD2 matches 7 bases. The CDR3 is 16 residues long. The germline gives CDR1 LNHDA, CDR2 SQIVND (reference sequence). J lost 4 bases, V lost 3 bases, and 9 bases had no gene match. CDR3 residues: CASSMSNGGGYNEQFF. As DNA, the CDR3 is TGTGCCAGTAGTATGAGCAACGGGGGAGGGTACAATGAGCAGTTCTTC.

This clone was counted a single time. The rearrangement links TRBV30 to TRBJ1-1; D is unresolved. V lost 7 bases, J lost 1 base, and 10 bases lay in between. CDR1 GTSNPN and CDR2 SVGIG come from the germline V gene (reference sequence). This CDR3 contains 12 residues. The CDR3 DNA sequence: TGTGCCTTGGGTCGGCCGAACACTGAAGCTTTCTTT. Amino acid sequence: CALGRPNTEAFF.

This clone was seen a single time. The chain couples TRBV4-1 to TRBJ1-4; the match to TRBD1 covers 8 bases. The germline V gene encodes CDR1 MGHRA and CDR2 YSYEKL. The V gene end was trimmed by 3 bases and the J gene end by 7 bases; junction bases not matched to a gene: 16. CDR3 length: 18 amino acids. Here the CDR3 DNA reads TGCGCCAGCAGCCATCCCGGGCAGGGGGCCGTGGGGAGTGAAAAACTGTTTTTT. Its protein is CASSHPGQGAVGSEKLFF.

This clone was detected only a few times. This rearrangement joins TRBV7-2 to TRBJ1-4, with D unclear. V was trimmed by 5 bases and J by 0 bases, leaving 10 bases between them. The CDR3 is made up of 15 amino acids. Germline CDR1 SGHTA, CDR2 FQGNSA. The CDR3 spells CASSRRGPTNEKLFF. As DNA, the CDR3 is TGTGCCAGCAGCCGGCGTGGTCCAACTAATGAAAAACTGTTTTTT.

This sequence joins TRBV11-2 and TRBJ2-3, with 11 bases aligning to TRBD2. Germline V gene sequence: CDR1 SGHAT, CDR2 FQNNGV. The CDR3 length is 16 residues. V was clipped by 5 bases and J by 4 bases; unmatched bases: 8. Here the CDR3 reads CASSTLAGGFPDTQYF. In nucleotides, the CDR3 is TGTGCCAGCAGCACCTTAGCGGGGGGGTTCCCAGATACGCAGTATTTT.

The genes are TRBV24-1 and TRBJ2-4; no firm D call. The CDR3 is 14 residues long. CDR1 and CDR2 (germline): KGHDR, SFDVKD. Between the trimmed V and J ends, which lost 5 bases and 8 bases, there was a span of 15 bases. CDR3 bases: TGTGCCACCAGTGGTAGAGAGCGACCATACATTCAGTACTTC. Translated: CATSGRERPYIQYF.

This chain connects TRBV27 to TRBJ1-1; no clear D. V lost 6 bases to trimming and J lost 7 bases, with 15 bases between them. This CDR3 has 13 residues. The germline gives CDR1 MNHEY, CDR2 SMNVEV (reference sequence). The CDR3, as DNA: TGTGCCAGCAGCAGAGTACTCGACGATGAAGCTTTCTTT. Its protein is CASSRVLDDEAFF.

The chain is built from TRBV7-9 and TRBJ1-1; tentatively, D is TRBD1 (5 bases). Germline V lookup: CDR1 SEHNR, CDR2 FQNEAQ (reference sequence). The CDR3 consists of 14 residues. Trimming removed 1 base from V and 9 bases from J, with 15 bases in between. CDR3 nucleotide sequence: TGTGCCAGCAGCTTAGGTGGGGGAAGAGCAAAAGCTTTCTTT. Its translation: CASSLGGGRAKAFF.

This clone was counted once. This chain links TRBV29-1 with TRBJ2-5, with 8 nucleotides matching TRBD2. The germline V gene has CDR1 SQVTM and CDR2 ANQGSEA. The ends lost 4 bases at V and 5 bases at J; junction bases unmatched: 9. There are 14 residues in the CDR3. The CDR3 nucleotides are TGCAGCGTTGTTGCCAGCGGGAGAGTTGAGACCCAGTACTTC. It specifies CSVVASGRVETQYF.

This clone was seen just once. V is TRBV18 and J is TRBJ1-2; no definite D call. V gave up 3 bases and J gave up 8 bases, with 16 bases separating them. There are 14 residues in the CDR3. Germline V gives CDR1 KGHSH, CDR2 LQKENI. In DNA form, the CDR3 reads TGTGCCAGCTCACCGCAGGACCTCCCTGCGGGCTACACCTTC. Protein product: CASSPQDLPAGYTF.

The rearrangement uses TRBV9 and TRBJ2-7, with D possibly TRBD2 on 5 matching bases. With 3 bases removed from V and 0 bases from J, the gap between germline ends came to 19 bases. CDR3 size: 17 residues. Germline CDR1 and CDR2: SGDLS and YYNGEE. The CDR3 region is CASSAESPGGPSYEQYF. The CDR3, as DNA: TGTGCCAGCAGCGCCGAATCGCCCGGAGGCCCCTCCTACGAGCAGTACTTC.

The CDR3 is CASSPGLGGWDEQFF. The CDR3 bases are TGCGCCAGCAGCCCGGGATTAGGGGGGTGGGATGAGCAGTTCTTC. This chain connects TRBV5-1 to TRBJ2-1; possibly TRBD1 or TRBD2 for D (6 bases each). The V and J ends lost 4 bases and 8 bases respectively, with 19 bases between them. The length of the CDR3 is 15 residues. Germline loops: CDR1 SGHRS, CDR2 YFSETQ.

Here the CDR3 reads CASSITLEDWAGANVLTF. The CDR3 bases are TGTGCCAGCAGTATTACCTTGGAGGACTGGGCCGGGGCCAACGTCCTGACTTTC. V usage is TRBV27 and J usage is TRBJ2-6; D is perhaps TRBD2 (5 bases). Trimming pared 5 bases from V and 4 bases from J, leaving 21 bases between. The CDR3 has 18 amino acids. Looked up from germline, CDR1 is MNHEY and CDR2 is SMNVEV (reference sequence). The whole variable domain, remainder taken from reference TRBV27 and TRBJ2-6, is EAQVTQNPRYLITVTGKKLTVTCSQNMNHEYMSWYRQDPGLGLRQIYYSMNVEVTDKGDVPEGYKVSRKEKRNFPLILESPSPNQTSLYFCASSITLEDWAGANVLTFGAGSRLTVL.

The chain employs TRBV4-1 and TRBJ2-3, with 9 bases lining up with TRBD2. The CDR3 consists of 17 residues. Germline CDR1 reads MGHRA; CDR2 reads YSYEKL. J was trimmed by 5 bases and V by 0 bases; bases with no gene match: 9. CDR3 region: CASSQETLLAGRDTQYF. The CDR3 region has the DNA TGCGCCAGCAGCCAAGAAACCTTACTAGCGGGTAGAGATACGCAGTATTTT.

The chain links TRBV29-1 to TRBJ1-2, with D uncertain. Trimming removed 5 bases from V and 1 base from J, with 8 bases in between. The CDR3 has 12 residues. Per germline, CDR1 SQVTM and CDR2 ANQGSEA. CDR3 protein: CSVFDFNYGYTF. The CDR3 nucleotides read TGCAGCGTTTTTGATTTTAACTATGGCTACACCTTC.